These 6 T cell receptor beta chains were all obtained from the same sample, sequenced in a study of control samples from healthy donors and cancer patients. Method: immunoSEQ multiplex PCR; TCRdb's copy keeps in-frame clones and lacks some. The sample holds about 160,000 clones; approximately 90% are singletons and the top ten take about 0.64%. The sample was blood. The receptors come from a woman younger than 45 in good health.

This clone was seen more than once but under ten times. Other DNA variants within this sample encode the same CDR3. The gene calls are TRBV6-4 and TRBJ2-1; possible D gene TRBD2, 6 bases. Trimming pared 0 bases from V and 0 bases from J, leaving 6 bases between. There are 15 residues in the CDR3. Germline CDR1 is MRHNA and CDR2 is SNTAGT. The CDR3 sequence is CASSDSSGSYNEQFF. The CDR3 coding sequence is TGTGCCAGCAGTGACTCTAGCGGCTCCTACAATGAGCAGTTCTTC.

CDR3 nucleotide sequence: TGTGCCAGCAGCTTAGAACGGGGTTCCGAGCAGTACTTC. Translated: CASSLERGSEQYF. This rearrangement joins TRBV11-2 to TRBJ2-7; maybe TRBD2 (5 bases). The CDR3 contains 13 residues. Per germline, CDR1 SGHAT and CDR2 FQNNGV. Trimming took off 0 bases at V and 6 bases at J, with 9 bases between the two ends.

The V gene is TRBV4-2, the J gene TRBJ2-1, with D possibly TRBD1 on 5 matching bases. The germline V gene encodes CDR1 LGHNA and CDR2 YNFKEQ. Trimming removed 1 base from V and 6 bases from J, with 7 bases in between. The CDR3 is 13 residues long. CDR3 protein: CASSQGTGNEQFF. The CDR3 nucleotides are TGTGCCAGCAGCCAAGGTACAGGCAATGAGCAGTTCTTC.

The chain employs TRBV11-2 and TRBJ2-2, with 14 bases identical to TRBD2. Germline-derived CDR1 and CDR2 are SGHAT and FQNNGV. The CDR3 is made up of 15 amino acids. V was clipped by 4 bases and J by 10 bases; unmatched bases: 5. The CDR3 coding sequence is TGTGCCAGCAGCTCGCTGACTAGCGGGAGGGCGGAGCTGTTTTTT. As protein: CASSSLTSGRAELFF. Complete variable domain (other parts from reference TRBV11-2 and TRBJ2-2): EAGVAQSPRYKIIEKRQSVAFWCNPISGHATLYWYQQILGQGPKLLIQFQNNGVVDDSQLPKDRFSAERLKGVDSTLKIQPAKLEDSAVYLCASSSLTSGRAELFFGEGSRLTVL.

V is TRBV5-6 and J is TRBJ2-4, with TRBD1 as a possible D gene (6 bases). The germline V gene has CDR1 SGHDT and CDR2 YYEEEE. V was pared by 3 bases and J by 3 bases, with 16 bases between. CDR3 length: 16 residues. The CDR3 bases are TGTGCCAGCAGCTCCTACCCACAGGGAGACAAAAACATTCAGTACTTC. Its protein is CASSSYPQGDKNIQYF.

The V call is TRBV27, the J call TRBJ2-5, with D hard to call. CDR1 is MNHEY and CDR2 is SMNVEV in the germline V gene (reference sequence). The CDR3 totals 13 residues. Trimming took 3 bases from V and 2 from J, leaving 7 bases between them. CDR3 sequence: CASSFRWQETQYF. In DNA form, the CDR3 reads TGTGCCAGCAGTTTCAGGTGGCAAGAGACCCAGTACTTC.